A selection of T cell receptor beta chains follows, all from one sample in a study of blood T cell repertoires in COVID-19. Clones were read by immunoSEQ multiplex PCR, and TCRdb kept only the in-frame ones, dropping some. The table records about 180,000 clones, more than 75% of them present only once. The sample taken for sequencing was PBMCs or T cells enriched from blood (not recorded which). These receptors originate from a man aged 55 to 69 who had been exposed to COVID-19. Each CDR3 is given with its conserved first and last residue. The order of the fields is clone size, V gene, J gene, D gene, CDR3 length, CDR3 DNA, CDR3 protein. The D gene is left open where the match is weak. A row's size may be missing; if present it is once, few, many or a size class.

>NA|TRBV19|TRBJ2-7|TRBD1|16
TGTGCCAGTAGTATTTACCTCCGGGACAGGGGGGAAGAGCAGTACTTC
CASSIYLRDRGEEQYF
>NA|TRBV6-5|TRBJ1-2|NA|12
TGTGCCAGCGCAAGACAGGACTATGGCTACACCTTC
CASARQDYGYTF
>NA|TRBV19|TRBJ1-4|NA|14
TGTGCCAGTAAGCAGAGCGCAACTAATGAAAAACTGTTTTTT
CASKQSATNEKLFF
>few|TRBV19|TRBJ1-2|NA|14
TGTGCCAGTAGTATACTGGCGGCTAACTATGGCTACACCTTC
CASSILAANYGYTF
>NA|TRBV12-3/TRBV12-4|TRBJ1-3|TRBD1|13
TGTGCCAGCAGGACAGGGCCTCTTAGCACCATATATTTT
CASRTGPLSTIYF
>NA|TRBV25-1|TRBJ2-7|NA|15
TGTGCCAGCAGTGACGCCGGGACACTCTCCTACGAGCAGTACTTC
CASSDAGTLSYEQYF
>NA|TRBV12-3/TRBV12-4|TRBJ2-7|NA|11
TGTGCCAGCAGTGAGGGAGGAGAGCAGTACTTC
CASSEGGEQYF
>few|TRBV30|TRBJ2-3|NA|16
TGTGCCTGGAGGCCGCGGCAGGGGACGCCCCAAGATACGCAGTATTTT
CAWRPRQGTPQDTQYF
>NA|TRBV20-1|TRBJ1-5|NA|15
TGCAGTGCTAGTAGGGCGGCCTTTCCGCAGGAGGCCCAGCATTTT
CSASRAAFPQEAQHF
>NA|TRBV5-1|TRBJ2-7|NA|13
TGCGCCAGCAGCGGCCTGAGGGCCTACGAGCAGTACTTC
CASSGLRAYEQYF
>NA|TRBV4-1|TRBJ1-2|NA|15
TGCGCCAGCAGCCGGGAGTTAGGACAGAACTATGGCTACACCTTC
CASSRELGQNYGYTF
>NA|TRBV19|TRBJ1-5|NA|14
TGTGCCAGTAGTGTACCAGGTAGCAATCAGCCCCAGCATTTT
CASSVPGSNQPQHF
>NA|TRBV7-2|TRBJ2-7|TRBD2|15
TGTGCCAGCAGTCTCAGCGGGAGTTTCACCTACGAGCAGTACTTC
CASSLSGSFTYEQYF
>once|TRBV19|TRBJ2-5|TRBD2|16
TGTGCCAGTAGTGGGGATAGCGGGAGGAGTGGAGAGACCCAGTACTTC
CASSGDSGRSGETQYF